The TCR beta chain under discussion was sequenced for a study of quantifying T cell responses using KT2 cells. About the study: RNA was reverse transcribed with TCR alpha and beta constant-region primers.

Many counts were recorded for this clonotype. The cDNA 3' end received a ligated oligonucleotide with a UMI. First-round PCR used three to four cycles and beta primers RC1.1 and RC1.2 covering TRBC1 and TRBC2. TCRdb independently ran MiXCR on the UMI-ligation and nested PCR reads; one entry per CDR3 protein. The repertoire has roughly 50,000 distinct CDR3 sequences, about 12% of them found once; the top ten carry about 9.4%. The ends lost 5 bases at V and 6 bases at J; junction bases unmatched: 4. The CDR3 is 14 amino acids. Germline V gives CDR1 SGHVS, CDR2 FQNEAQ. The sequenced sample consisted of PBMCs spiked with cells of the T cell clone KT2. The rearrangement uses TRBV7-8 and TRBJ1-6, with TRBD1 matching 7 bases. The source is a human donor. CDR3 region: CASSLDRANSPLHF. In DNA form, the CDR3 reads TGTGCCAGCAGCCTCGACAGGGCTAATTCACCCCTCCACTTT.